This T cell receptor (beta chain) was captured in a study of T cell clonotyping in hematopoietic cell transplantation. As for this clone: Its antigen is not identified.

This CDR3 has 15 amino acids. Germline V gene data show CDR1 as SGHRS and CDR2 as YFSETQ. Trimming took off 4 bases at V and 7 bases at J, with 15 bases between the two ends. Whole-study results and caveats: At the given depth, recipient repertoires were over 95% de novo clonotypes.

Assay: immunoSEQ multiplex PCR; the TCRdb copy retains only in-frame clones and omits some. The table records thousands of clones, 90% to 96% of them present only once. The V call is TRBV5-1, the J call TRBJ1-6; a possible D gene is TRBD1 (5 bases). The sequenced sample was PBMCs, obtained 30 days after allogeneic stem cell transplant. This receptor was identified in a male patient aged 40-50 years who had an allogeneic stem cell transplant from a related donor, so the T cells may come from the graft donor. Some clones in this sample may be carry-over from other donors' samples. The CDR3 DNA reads TGCGCCAGCAGCGTTCTGATGACAGACAATTCACCCCTCCACTTT. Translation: CASSVLMTDNSPLHF.